This TCR beta chain appears in the sequencing data of a study of blood T cell repertoires in COVID-19. Background on the study: Both acute and convalescent COVID-19 samples were obtained from the United States, Italy and Spain. PBMCs, B-cell-depleted T cells, or T cells provided the cDNA or gDNA that made up the material.

The protocol was immunoSEQ multiplex PCR, while the TCRdb copy is restricted to in-frame clones and leaves out a portion. The sample has approximately 38,000 clones; 75% to 95% are singletons. Germline CDR1 reads SGHNT; CDR2 reads YENEEA. The CDR3 covers 14 residues. Germline trimming cut 10 bases from V and 6 bases from J; bases unmatched to any gene: 4. The TCR was taken from a woman of 80 years or more with acute or convalescent COVID-19. Sequences were obtained from peripheral blood. This chain uses TRBV11-3 with TRBJ2-2, with 14 bases that match TRBD2. The CDR3 DNA reads TGTGCCACGGGACTAGCGGGGGACTCCGGGGAGCTGTTTTTT. This sequence encodes CATGLAGDSGELFF.